This TCR beta chain was captured in a study of blood T cell repertoires in COVID-19. In the original analysis: Estimation of nucleated cell counts was performed using reference gene primer amplification. Here immunoSEQ multiplex PCR was the method, and the copy in TCRdb shows in-frame clones only, minus some. The DNA gave D and trimming, while V, J and clone size come from that table. The table has about 400,000 clones, just under 90% seen once; the top ten hold roughly a tenth. Enrolled through a virtual design, the participants were between roughly 18 and 95 years of age and came from 24 US areas. Germline V gene data show CDR1 as LGHDT and CDR2 as YNNKEL (reference sequence). Trimming cost V 3 bases and J 4 bases, with 7 bases left between them. The CDR3 runs to 13 residues.

The rearrangement joins TRBV3-1 (or the pseudogene TRBV3-2) to TRBJ2-1; D uncertain. What was sequenced was PBMCs or T cells enriched from blood (not recorded which). The sequence was obtained from a woman aged 50 to 60 who had recovered from COVID-19. CDR3 coding DNA: TGTGCCAGCAGCCACCTCGGGTACAATGAGCAGTTCTTC. Protein product: CASSHLGYNEQFF.